The T cell receptor (beta chain) under discussion was sequenced for a study of glioma-infiltrating T cells. Overall study results and limits: Only very few CDR3 sequences appeared in both tissue and blood. Tissue-blood divergence was below expectation in non-neoplastic patients, above in gliomas.

In the case of this clonotype: As yet, its antigen is unknown.

This CDR3 spans 13 amino acids. CDR1 is DFQATT, CDR2 SNEGSKA, per germline (reference sequence). Trimming removed 6 bases at V and 1 base at J, with 13 bases between. The iRepertoire nested amplicon-rescue multiplex PCR amplified TCR alpha and beta CDR3s from RNA. Input was roughly 100-450 ng of tissue mRNA or PBMC total RNA. Each CDR3 protein is one row after TCRdb ran MiXCR on the multiplex PCR reads. The sample yields around 140,000 distinct CDR3 sequences, 35% to 50% seen once. The sequencing input was glioma tissue, nonneoplastic brain tissue, or PBMCs (not recorded which). The TCR sequence derives from a human donor with low-grade glioma or glioblastoma, undergoing nonglioma brain surgery, or in good health (not recorded which). The rearrangement joins TRBV20-1 to TRBJ2-7; tentatively, D is TRBD1 (5 bases). CDR3 sequence (DNA): TGCAGTGCGCGAACACAGGATTCCTACGAGCAGTACTTC. Translated: CSARTQDSYEQYF.